Shown below are 32 T cell receptor beta chains from a single sample sequenced in a study of cytomegalovirus exposure and HLA in healthy donors. PCR used 60 Vbeta primers and 13 Jbeta primers. Sequenced by immunoSEQ multiplex PCR; TCRdb stores in-frame clones only, minus some. The profile shows 90,000 to 100,000 clones, about 80% of them singletons. The sequenced sample consisted of PBMCs. These receptors were collected from a man in his forties in good health and CMV-seronegative.

The V and J genes are TRBV9 and TRBJ2-1, with unresolved D. CDR1 and CDR2 from the germline V gene are SGDLS and YYNGEE. With 6 bases removed from V and 8 bases from J, the gap between germline ends came to 6 bases. This CDR3 comprises 10 residues. CDR3 in amino acids: CASTSHEQFF. CDR3 sequence (DNA): TGTGCCAGCACCTCCCATGAGCAGTTCTTC.

Worth noting for this clone: One end of the junction is discordant with germline, which a read error may explain. V gene TRBV28 combines with J gene TRBJ1-2, with 10 bases that match TRBD1. CDR3 size: 10 residues. CDR1 and CDR2 (germline): MDHEN, SYDVKM. In nucleotides, the CDR3 is TGTGCCAGCAGGGGGACAGGGGCCTCCTTC. Its translation: CASRGTGASF.

V and J are TRBV4-3 and TRBJ2-3, with 10 bases identical to TRBD2. The CDR3 loop spans 17 amino acids. Germline trimming cut 1 base from V and 2 bases from J; bases unmatched to any gene: 6. Germline V gene sequence: CDR1 LGHNA, CDR2 YSLEER. DNA of the CDR3: TGCGCCAGCAGCCAAGCCCCCGGGACTAGCGCCACAGATACGCAGTATTTT. It codes for CASSQAPGTSATDTQYF.

Written as DNA, the CDR3 is TGTGCCAGCAGTGCCCCAGGCACTAGCGGGGGGGGCTACAATGAGCAGTTCTTC. This translates into CASSAPGTSGGGYNEQFF. The J gene is TRBJ2-1, the V gene TRBV2; 13 bases match TRBD2. CDR3 size: 18 residues. Germline-derived CDR1 and CDR2 are SNHLY and FYNNEI. V lost 4 bases to trimming and J lost 3 bases; unmatched junction nucleotides: 9.

The chain uses TRBV28 and TRBJ2-2, with 9 bases lining up with TRBD2. V lost 5 bases, J lost 5 bases, and 6 bases stayed unmatched. CDR1 and CDR2 from the germline V gene are MDHEN and SYDVKM. This CDR3 is built from 15 residues. The CDR3 reads CASSMSGRKTGELFF. The DNA of the CDR3 is TGTGCCAGCAGTATGAGCGGGAGGAAAACCGGGGAGCTGTTTTTT.

This clone appeared a single time. V and J are TRBV18 and TRBJ2-3; TRBD2 matches 11 bases. CDR3 length: 19 amino acids. V trimming: 3 bases; J trimming: 3 bases; junction bases outside the gene matches: 14. Germline V lookup: CDR1 KGHSH, CDR2 LQKENI. The CDR3 bases are TGTGCCAGCTCACCGACGACTAGCGGGGAGTTGTTTGGGACAGATACGCAGTATTTT. Its protein is CASSPTTSGELFGTDTQYF.

The chain recombines TRBV27 with TRBJ2-5; 8 bases align to TRBD2. The J call may be in error: the DNA end matches TRBJ2-7 better. The germline CDR1 and CDR2 sequences are MNHEY and SMNVEV (reference sequence). CDR3 size: 15 residues. The CDR3 DNA reads TGTGCCAGCAGTTTTACATTGGGACTAGCCTACGAGCAGTACTTC. Translating it yields CASSFTLGLAYEQYF.

This rearrangement joins TRBV4-1 to TRBJ2-7; 7 nucleotides align to TRBD1. CDR1 is MGHRA, CDR2 YSYEKL, per germline. V was clipped by 1 base and J by 2 bases; unmatched bases: 14. CDR3 length: 18 residues. CDR3 coding DNA: TGCGCCAGCAGCCAAGTTATATACCAGACAGGGCCGGCCTACGAGCAGTACTTC. The encoded protein is CASSQVIYQTGPAYEQYF.

This rearrangement joins TRBV6-6 to TRBJ2-2; TRBD2 aligns across 9 bases. This CDR3 spans 16 amino acids. CDR1 is MNHNY, CDR2 SVGAGI, per germline (reference sequence). After removal of 7 bases from V and 3 bases from J, the junction contained 9 bases not matched to a gene. CDR3 nucleotides: TGTGCCAGCAACCCCCCCAGCGGGAGGCACACCGGGGAGCTGTTTTTT. It yields the protein CASNPPSGRHTGELFF.

This sequence joins TRBV9 and TRBJ1-5; 8 bases fit TRBD1. From germline, CDR1 is SGDLS and CDR2 YYNGEE. This CDR3 is built from 12 residues. J was trimmed by 7 bases and V by 4 bases; bases with no gene match: 1. CDR3 residues: CASSTGGQPQHF. CDR3 sequence (DNA): TGTGCCAGCAGCACAGGGGGACAGCCCCAGCATTTT.

V and J are TRBV30 and TRBJ2-3; the D is unclear. Looked up from germline, CDR1 is GTSNPN and CDR2 is SVGIG (reference sequence). The CDR3 length is 13 residues. The V end was cut by 1 base, the J end by 1 base, with 6 bases between. CDR3 coding DNA: TGTGCCTGGAGTGCCCGGGGCACAGATACGCAGTATTTT. Translating gives CAWSARGTDTQYF.

The chain couples TRBV4-1 to TRBJ2-7, with TRBD1 matching 8 bases. V dropped 3 bases and J dropped 4; count of bases not matched to a gene: 5. Germline loops: CDR1 MGHRA, CDR2 YSYEKL. This CDR3 has 14 amino acids. CDR3: CASSQGQDLYEQYF. DNA for the CDR3: TGCGCCAGCAGCCAGGGACAGGATTTGTACGAGCAGTACTTC.

This chain connects TRBV5-8 to TRBJ2-1; possible D gene TRBD1, 5 bases. This CDR3 region has 18 residues. CDR1 SGHTS and CDR2 YDEGEE come from the germline V gene. V lost 4 bases, J lost 7 bases, and 27 bases lay in between. The CDR3 nucleotides read TGTGCCAGCAGCCACACGGGCCGACCATGGGGCTCCCGTAATGAGCAGTTCTTC. It encodes CASSHTGRPWGSRNEQFF.

This chain joins TRBV30 and TRBJ1-1; tentative D call: TRBD1 (6 bases). The CDR3 is 13 amino acids. CDR1 is GTSNPN, CDR2 SVGIG, per germline (reference sequence). Trimming cost V 0 bases and J 4 bases, with 9 bases left between them. CDR3 nucleotide sequence: TGTGCCTGGAGTGTACAGGGATTCACTGAAGCTTTCTTT. The encoded protein is CAWSVQGFTEAFF.

The chain recombines TRBV7-2 with TRBJ1-4; D is possibly TRBD1 (5 bases). The CDR3 runs to 14 residues. The V end lost 2 bases, the J end lost 9 bases, and 13 bases lay between the germline ends. Germline values: CDR1 SGHTA, CDR2 FQGNSA. The CDR3 DNA follows: TGTGCCAGCAGCTTAACCGGGGAGGGGAAAAAACTGTTTTTT. Its protein product is CASSLTGEGKKLFF.

The V and J genes are TRBV2 and TRBJ1-4; D is unclear. CDR1 and CDR2 from the germline V gene are SNHLY and FYNNEI. Trimming took 8 bases from V and 0 from J, leaving 16 bases between them. CDR3 length: 16 residues. The CDR3 here is CASHPFPGATNEKLFF. In DNA, the CDR3 is TGTGCCAGCCACCCCTTTCCGGGAGCAACTAATGAAAAACTGTTTTTT.

The rearrangement uses TRBV18 and TRBJ2-1; 7 nucleotides align to TRBD1. CDR3 size: 17 residues. V gave up 1 base and J gave up 4 bases; unmatched junction bases: 10. CDR1 KGHSH and CDR2 LQKENI come from the germline V gene. DNA for the CDR3: TGTGCCAGCTCACCACTGGAGACAGGGAGTTCGTACAATGAGCAGTTCTTC. It specifies CASSPLETGSSYNEQFF.

J is TRBJ2-7 and V is TRBV29-1, with a possible D match to TRBD2 (5 bases). CDR1 and CDR2 from the germline V gene are SQVTM and ANQGSEA. The CDR3 is 14 residues long. The V end was cut by 3 bases, the J end by 9 bases, with 21 bases between. The CDR3 sequence: CSVEAEGAPPRQYF. The CDR3 DNA reads TGCAGCGTTGAGGCTGAGGGCGCTCCTCCCAGGCAGTACTTC.

The V gene is TRBV19, the J gene TRBJ2-1; 8 positions agree with TRBD1. Trimming removed 6 bases from V and 2 bases from J; junction bases left unmatched: 3. Per germline, CDR1 LNHDA and CDR2 SQIVND (reference sequence). This CDR3 comprises 14 residues. CDR3 amino acids: CASRGTGTYNEQFF. Written as DNA, the CDR3 is TGTGCCAGTAGGGGGACAGGAACCTACAATGAGCAGTTCTTC. The whole variable domain, remainder taken from reference TRBV19 and TRBJ2-1, is DGGITQSPKYLFRKEGQNVTLSCEQNLNHDAMYWYRQDPGQGLRLIYYSQIVNDFQKGDIAEGYSVSREKKESFPLTVTSAQKNPTAFYLCASRGTGTYNEQFFGPGTRLTVL.

The chain carries TRBV10-3 and TRBJ2-7, with unresolved D. Trimming pared 2 bases from V and 2 bases from J, leaving 4 bases between. This CDR3 spans 12 amino acids. The V gene's germline CDR1 is ENHRY and CDR2 SYGVKD. This CDR3 is CAISEGPYEQYF. CDR3 DNA: TGTGCCATCAGTGAGGGCCCCTACGAGCAGTACTTC.

The chain joins TRBV30 to TRBJ2-5; D is uncertain. CDR1 GTSNPN and CDR2 SVGIG come from the germline V gene (reference sequence). The CDR3 runs 13 residues. The V and J ends lost 0 bases and 5 bases respectively, with 10 bases between them. This CDR3 is CAWSVQLKETQYF. CDR3 coding DNA: TGTGCCTGGAGTGTACAGTTAAAGGAGACCCAGTACTTC.

The V and J genes are TRBV11-2 and TRBJ1-5; D is unresolved. V lost 0 bases, J lost 4 bases, and 4 bases lay in between. The germline V gene encodes CDR1 SGHAT and CDR2 FQNNGV. The CDR3 loop spans 13 amino acids. CDR3 in amino acids: CASSLDSNQPQHF. The CDR3 nucleotides are TGTGCCAGCAGCTTAGATTCAAATCAGCCCCAGCATTTT.

Regarding this clone: An end of the junction does not agree with germline; a read error may underlie this. This chain links TRBV6-1 with TRBJ2-2; TRBD2 might be the D (5 bases). This CDR3 is 14 amino acids long. Germline V gene sequence: CDR1 MNHNS, CDR2 SASEGT. The CDR3 spells CASTLESGTGELFF. DNA of the CDR3: TGTGCGAGCACTTTAGAGTCGGGGACCGGGGAGCTGTTTTTT.

This clone was counted between two and nine times. The genes are TRBV7-8 and TRBJ1-6, with D unresolved. V gave up 3 bases and J gave up 6 bases, with 12 bases separating them. Germline CDR1 is SGHVS and CDR2 is FQNEAQ. The CDR3 consists of 15 residues. The DNA for the CDR3 is TGTGCCAGCAGCTTTGGGAGCGGGGTTAATTCACCCCTCCACTTT. Protein: CASSFGSGVNSPLHF.

This clone was seen just once. The sample contains more than one DNA sequence encoding this CDR3. The chain uses TRBV6-5 and TRBJ1-6; D not certain. The CDR3 covers 14 residues. CDR1 is MNHEY, CDR2 SVGAGI, per germline. Trimming took 6 bases from V and 4 from J, leaving 10 bases between them. In DNA form, the CDR3 reads TGTGCCAGCAGCTACGAGTCGTATAATTCACCCCTCCACTTT. It codes for CASSYESYNSPLHF.

This chain connects TRBV7-2 to TRBJ1-3, with 7 bases that match TRBD1. Germline CDR1 and CDR2: SGHTA and FQGNSA. V was clipped by 0 bases and J by 0 bases; unmatched bases: 2. This CDR3 has 16 residues. The CDR3 DNA is TGTGCCAGCAGCTTAGCTTCAGGGGGCTCTGGAAACACCATATATTTT. Its protein is CASSLASGGSGNTIYF.

The chain links TRBV5-4 to TRBJ1-2; 8 positions agree with TRBD1. The length of the CDR3 is 16 residues. In germline, CDR1 is SGHNT, CDR2 YYREEE (reference sequence). Trimming removed 0 bases from V and 7 bases from J; junction bases left unmatched: 11. In nucleotides, the CDR3 is TGTGCCAGCAGCTTGGGACCTGGGACAGGCTCGGGTGGCTACACCTTC. This encodes CASSLGPGTGSGGYTF.

J is TRBJ2-7 and V is TRBV5-1; 9 bases line up with TRBD1. Germline-derived CDR1 and CDR2 are SGHRS and YFSETQ. J gave up 3 bases and V 0 bases, and 4 bases lay outside the gene matches. The CDR3 runs 15 residues. CDR3 in DNA: TGCGCCAGCAGCTTGGGGACAGGGGACTACTACGAGCAGTACTTC. As protein: CASSLGTGDYYEQYF.

Only a few counts were recorded for this clone. The chain carries TRBV7-2 and TRBJ2-5, with D maybe TRBD2 (5 bases). Deletions cut 4 bases from V and 2 bases from J, with 11 bases between. Looked up from germline, CDR1 is SGHTA and CDR2 is FQGNSA. CDR3 length: 14 amino acids. CDR3 nucleotides: TGTGCCAGCAGCTCAGTAAGGACTCAAGAGACCCAGTACTTC. Translation gives CASSSVRTQETQYF.

This chain joins TRBV5-8 and TRBJ2-7, with 7 bases fitting TRBD2. CDR3 length: 16 residues. V lost 4 bases and J lost 3; bases outside the gene matches: 13. Germline CDR1 is SGHTS and CDR2 is YDEGEE. CDR3 sequence (DNA): TGTGCCAGCAGCCCAGAAATAGCGGGCAATTTCTACGAGCAGTACTTC. It codes for CASSPEIAGNFYEQYF.

V gene TRBV7-2 combines with J gene TRBJ2-5; 9 bases match TRBD1. The CDR3 sequence is 13 residues long. J was trimmed by 5 bases and V by 4 bases; bases with no gene match: 2. CDR1 is SGHTA and CDR2 is FQGNSA in the germline V gene. For the CDR3, the DNA is TGTGCCAGCAGCTCGGGACAGGGTGAGACCCAGTACTTC. Residues: CASSSGQGETQYF.

J is TRBJ2-7 and V is TRBV6-1; D may be TRBD2 (5 bases). Germline CDR1 MNHNS, CDR2 SASEGT. Trimming took 2 bases from V and 6 from J, leaving 23 bases between them. CDR3 size: 17 residues. CDR3 in DNA: TGTGCCAGCAGTGAACAGAACGTCCGGACTCCCCGTGGCGAGCAGTACTTC. This gives the protein CASSEQNVRTPRGEQYF.